These 5 T cell receptor beta chains were sequenced from one sample in a study of vaccination effects on CD4 cells after COVID-19. The table came from immunoSEQ multiplex PCR; TCRdb's copy has only in-frame clones and leaves some out. The sample includes approximately 47,000 clones, less than 85% of them seen just once. Their antigens are not known. Cultured cells yielded isolated CD4+ T cells after around 10 days. All study participants received two doses of BNT162b2 or mRNA-1273 vaccine. The sequenced sample was CD4+ T cells from PBMCs cultured without peptide, obtained after COVID-19 vaccination. The origin of the receptors is a human donor who received a COVID-19 vaccine.

The genes are TRBV7-7 and TRBJ2-1; D is unclear. Germline V gene sequence: CDR1 SSHAT, CDR2 FNYEAQ (reference sequence). The CDR3 is made up of 16 amino acids. Trimming cost V 1 base and J 6 bases, with 16 bases left between them. The CDR3 nucleotides are TGTGCCAGCAGCTTAGGGCGCATGACGTCCATCAATGAGCAGTTCTTC. Its translation is CASSLGRMTSINEQFF.

The chain carries TRBV5-1 and TRBJ2-5, with 15 bases lining up with TRBD2. The CDR3 has 17 residues. Trimming removed 2 bases from V and 5 bases from J; junction bases left unmatched: 7. CDR1 and CDR2 from the germline V gene are SGHRS and YFSETQ. The CDR3 here is CASSLRTSGGAGETQYF. DNA of the CDR3: TGCGCCAGCAGCTTAAGGACTAGCGGGGGGGCCGGGGAGACCCAGTACTTC.

V and J are TRBV27 and TRBJ1-1; weak D call: TRBD1 (5 bases). The germline V gene encodes CDR1 MNHEY and CDR2 SMNVEV (reference sequence). The CDR3 has 13 amino acids. Trimming removed 2 bases at V and 5 bases at J, with 9 bases between. CDR3 sequence: CASSLLGVTEAFF. CDR3 DNA: TGTGCCAGCAGTTTACTGGGGGTAACTGAAGCTTTCTTT.

The rearrangement uses TRBV24-1 and TRBJ2-7; unclear D gene. The ends were cut back, 7 bases at V and 3 bases at J, with 15 bases in the middle. CDR3 length: 14 residues. Germline CDR1 is KGHDR and CDR2 is SFDVKD. The CDR3 coding sequence is TGTGCCACCAGCCTTGGGCCGTTCAGCTACGAGCAGTACTTC. Protein sequence: CATSLGPFSYEQYF.

The V call is TRBV30, the J call TRBJ1-5; maybe TRBD1 (6 bases). Germline V lookup: CDR1 GTSNPN, CDR2 SVGIG (reference sequence). The CDR3 extends over 14 amino acids. Trimming left V 2 bases short and J 1 base short, with 9 bases between. This chain's CDR3 is CAWSLGTSNQPQHF. The CDR3 nucleotides read TGTGCCTGGAGTCTCGGGACAAGCAATCAGCCCCAGCATTTT.